The 7 T cell receptor beta chains reported below all come from one sample, sequenced in a study of beta chain features in type 1 diabetes. Expressed TCRB transcripts got sequenced, as all isolated RNA was reverse transcribed. TCRdb's table, derived via immunoSEQ multiplex PCR, lists solely in-frame clones and lacks some. The table shows about 250,000 clones, with roughly a tenth occurring only once. Study results and caveats: TCRB CDR3s from Type 1 diabetes patients were moderately but significantly shorter in all four CD4+ subsets.

Which antigens these TCRs recognize remains unknown. The sequencing input was naive CD4+ T cells from blood. Receptor source: a man younger than 45 with type 1 diabetes.

The rearrangement links TRBV6-6 to TRBJ2-1; D unresolved. The V gene lost 5 bases and the J gene lost 0 bases, with 8 bases spanning the gap. The CDR3 runs to 14 residues. The germline CDR1 and CDR2 sequences are MNHNY and SVGAGI (reference sequence). The CDR3: CASSAVSSYNEQFF. Here the CDR3 DNA reads TGTGCCAGCAGTGCGGTTAGCTCCTACAATGAGCAGTTCTTC.

This clone was detected a few times. The chain uses TRBV6-6 and TRBJ2-5; D remains ambiguous. CDR3 length equals 16 residues. In germline, CDR1 is MNHNY, CDR2 SVGAGI (reference sequence). Deletions cut 0 bases from V and 5 bases from J, with 16 bases between. DNA for the CDR3: TGTGCCAGCAGTTACTCCACCTTAGAGTTAACCGAGACCCAGTACTTC. It encodes CASSYSTLELTETQYF.

This clone has just a few counts. V usage is TRBV9 and J usage is TRBJ2-2; 7 positions match TRBD1. The CDR3 is made up of 16 amino acids. Germline CDR1 reads SGDLS; CDR2 reads YYNGEE. After removal of 0 bases from V and 5 bases from J, the junction contained 7 bases not matched to a gene. CDR3 amino acids: CASSVGWGRGTGELFF. CDR3 nucleotides: TGTGCCAGCAGCGTAGGATGGGGCAGGGGGACCGGGGAGCTGTTTTTT.

This chain joins TRBV25-1 and TRBJ1-2; a weak D match, TRBD1 (6 bases). V dropped 3 bases and J dropped 4 bases, with 9 bases sitting between them. Germline CDR1 reads MGHDK; CDR2 reads SYGVNS. This CDR3 is built from 13 residues. CDR3 sequence: CASSDPGAYGYTF. The CDR3 DNA follows: TGTGCCAGCAGTGATCCAGGGGCCTATGGCTACACCTTC.

This clone occurred a few times. The chain recombines TRBV21-1 with TRBJ2-4; the table's D call, TRBD1, was not checked against the DNA. TRBV21-1 is a recognized pseudogene. CDR3 length: 15 residues. CDR3 bases: TGTGCCAGCAGCAAAGAACCGACAGGGATAAACATTCAGTACTTC. Its protein is CASSKEPTGINIQYF.

There are a few counts of this clone. This chain joins TRBV5-4 and TRBJ2-7, with D tentatively TRBD1 (5 bases). V lost 2 bases and J lost 6, with 18 bases in between. The germline CDR1 and CDR2 sequences are SGHNT and YYREEE (reference sequence). The CDR3 totals 15 residues. DNA for the CDR3: TGTGCCAGCAGCTTTACTGTCCAGGGATACGGCGAGCAGTACTTC. Translation: CASSFTVQGYGEQYF.

This clone was picked up a small number of times. V usage is TRBV6-6 and J usage is TRBJ2-1; D is undetermined. The germline CDR1 and CDR2 sequences are MNHNY and SVGAGI (reference sequence). This CDR3 contains 13 residues. The V end was cut by 5 bases, the J end by 0 bases, with 5 bases between. CDR3 DNA: TGTGCCAGCAGTGCGCCCTCCTACAATGAGCAGTTCTTC. It codes for CASSAPSYNEQFF.